Listed here is a single T cell receptor (beta chain). Its target is not known. These data come from a study of T cell responses to AZD1222 COVID-19 vaccine. Whole-study findings and limits: Seropositivity was recorded at baseline in only six AZD1222 recipients. Compared with day 0, the breadth and depth of the Spike-specific TCR repertoire rose significantly after two doses of AZD1222. Vaccine-associated CD4 TCRs ranged over spike, dominating at 160-218 and 743-854.

Clones were read by immunoSEQ multiplex PCR, and TCRdb kept only the in-frame ones, dropping some. Among 200,000 to 250,000 clones, approximately 94% were seen once, and the ten largest hold 1%. The CDR3 is made up of 16 amino acids. Trimming removed 1 base at V and 6 bases at J, with 15 bases between. Germline CDR1 is SGHVS and CDR2 is FQNEAQ. The V gene is TRBV7-8, the J gene TRBJ2-2; D gene ambiguous. The clonotype comes from an adult in good health. Sample: peripheral blood, taken on day 0 of MenACWY control vaccination. For the CDR3, the DNA is TGTGCCAGCAGCTTAGGAGCGCGTCGAAGCGCCGGGGAGCTGTTTTTT. Amino acid sequence: CASSLGARRSAGELFF.